These T cell receptor beta chains were read from a single sample in a study of T cells expressing NK-cell markers. TCRdb re-called the 5' RACE reads, yielding one record per CDR3 amino acid sequence without DNA. The repertoire table contains 550,000 to 600,000 distinct CDR3 sequences. Sequenced material: blood T cells: a sorted CD56 or NKG2C T cell subset, CD4+ or CD8+ T cells, or bulk PBMC T cells (not recorded which). All receptors come from a man aged 18-30 years in good health. Each CDR3 is given with its conserved first and last residue.

J,V,CDR3
TRBJ2-3,TRBV7-9,CASSRERFTDTQYF
TRBJ2-7,TRBV12-3/TRBV12-4,CASSFVETHYEQYF
TRBJ2-1,TRBV3-1,CASSQPPGGSEFF
TRBJ2-5,TRBV5-1,CASSLRATIQETQYF
TRBJ2-7,TRBV4-1,CASSQVAGGTQTYEQYF
TRBJ2-1,TRBV29-1,CSVDPGEGNEQFF
TRBJ1-2,TRBV6-5,CASSYGSPSNYGYTF
TRBJ1-1,TRBV20-1,CSAVADLNTEAFF
TRBJ2-7,TRBV20-1,CSARFKGQGYEQYF
TRBJ1-6,TRBV6-1,CASSPGTIVSPLHF
TRBJ2-1,TRBV6-2/TRBV6-3,CASSYTDRGAYVDEQFF
TRBJ2-3,TRBV12-3/TRBV12-4,CASSPEALQRGTDTQYF
TRBJ2-1,TRBV20-1,CSARAQSQTNEQFF
TRBJ2-5,TRBV7-9,CASASPFETQYF
TRBJ2-3,TRBV2,CASRPGLSRDTQYF
TRBJ1-4,TRBV19,CASNLGRTNEKLFF
TRBJ2-3,TRBV11-3,CATKGSGDTQYF
TRBJ2-3,TRBV5-1,CASSLGQGPSTDTQYF
TRBJ2-3,TRBV7-9,CASSPRVGPGDTDTQYF
TRBJ2-5,TRBV21-1,CASSKRRSAQETQYF
TRBJ2-1,TRBV10-1,CASFPNNEQFF
TRBJ1-6,TRBV15,CATSDRTGEGSPLHF
TRBJ2-1,TRBV18,CASSPKGGTANEQFF
TRBJ2-1,TRBV12-3/TRBV12-4,CASSLYRLAATRTGEQFF
TRBJ2-2,TRBV15,CATSRGKGQHTGELFF
TRBJ1-1,TRBV7-9,CASSLGHTNTEAFF